The 5 T cell receptor beta chains below were found in one sample sequenced in a study of blood T cell dynamics during melanoma immunotherapy. Sequencing was performed with immunoSEQ multiplex PCR; in TCRdb, only in-frame clones are kept and a portion is missing. The sample lists over 10,000 clones; more than 75% were seen once. The time point was: week 3, after first cycle of checkpoint inhibitor. The sequences come from effector memory CD8+ T cells from blood, collected from a patient treated with checkpoint blockade. The receptor source for this set is a human donor with melanoma.

The rearrangement links TRBV27 to TRBJ2-7, with D unclear. This CDR3 has 15 residues. CDR1 is MNHEY, CDR2 SMNVEV, per germline (reference sequence). V lost 0 bases and J 0 bases, leaving 9 bases between the germline ends. The CDR3 DNA reads TGTGCCAGCAGTTTATCGATCCGCCGCTCCTACGAGCAGTACTTC. This encodes CASSLSIRRSYEQYF.

The sample holds one count of this clone. The chain uses TRBV4-2 and TRBJ2-5, with D hard to call. The DNA end is more similar to TRBJ2-7, so the J call may be wrong. The germline V gene has CDR1 LGHNA and CDR2 YNFKEQ. The CDR3 runs to 14 residues. The CDR3: CASSQDDVSYEQYF. The CDR3 bases are TGTGCCAGCAGCCAAGATGATGTCAGCTACGAGCAGTACTTC.

The chain uses TRBV11-2 and TRBJ2-7; D gene unclear. The germline CDR1 and CDR2 sequences are SGHAT and FQNNGV. This CDR3 contains 15 residues. The V end was cut by 4 bases, the J end by 1 base, with 14 bases between. The CDR3 protein is CASSSTGRKSYEQYF. In DNA, the CDR3 is TGTGCCAGCAGCTCTACCGGACGAAAATCCTACGAGCAGTACTTC. Looking up the rest from reference TRBV11-2 and TRBJ2-7 gives the full variable domain: EAGVAQSPRYKIIEKRQSVAFWCNPISGHATLYWYQQILGQGPKLLIQFQNNGVVDDSQLPKDRFSAERLKGVDSTLKIQPAKLEDSAVYLCASSSTGRKSYEQYFGPGTRLTVT.

This clone was detected only once. This sequence joins TRBV5-5 and TRBJ2-3; no clear D. Trimming cost V 4 bases and J 4 bases, with 13 bases left between them. CDR3 size: 14 residues. Germline V gene sequence: CDR1 SGHKS, CDR2 YYEKEE (reference sequence). DNA for the CDR3: TGTGCCAGCAGCAAGGGTTGGAGCGCAGATACGCAGTATTTT. Translation: CASSKGWSADTQYF.

V usage is TRBV2 and J usage is TRBJ1-1; a possible D gene is TRBD1 (6 bases). The CDR3 is made up of 16 amino acids. Germline V lookup: CDR1 SNHLY, CDR2 FYNNEI. V shed 4 bases and J shed 6 bases, with 21 bases lying between them. The CDR3 sequence is CASSAGDMGANPEAFF. CDR3 nucleotide sequence: TGTGCCAGCAGTGCAGGAGACATGGGGGCGAATCCTGAAGCTTTCTTT.